The rows below give T cell receptor beta chains drawn from one sample of a study of identical twins. One entry per CDR3 protein, called by TCRdb with MiXCR from the 5' RACE reads. In the table there are 210,000 or so distinct CDR3 sequences, 7.5% of which are singletons. These data are also associated with another study on yellow fever vaccine responses in identical twins.

Sequencing input: memory (CD45RO+) T cells sorted from blood. Receptor source: a woman under 30 in good health. Both conserved end residues are part of each CDR3. Each record gives: CDR3 DNA, CDR3 protein, clone size, J gene, D gene, V gene. D genes are given only for firm matches. Clone size appears in some rows only: once, few, many, or a class for an expanded clone.

CDR3nt: TGTGCCATCAGTGGAGTTACAGGGCCCCAGTACTTC
CDR3aa: CAISGVTGPQYF
abundance: many
j_gene: TRBJ2-5
d_gene: .
v_gene: TRBV10-3

CDR3nt: TGTGCCAGCAGCTTAGGTCTACAGGAGGATCTCCAAGAGACCCAGTACTTC
CDR3aa: CASSLGLQEDLQETQYF
abundance: .
j_gene: TRBJ2-5
d_gene: .
v_gene: TRBV11-1

CDR3nt: TGTGCCAGCAGCGACTTTCAAGAGACCCAGTACTTC
CDR3aa: CASSDFQETQYF
abundance: many
j_gene: TRBJ2-5
d_gene: .
v_gene: TRBV3-1

CDR3nt: TGTGCCAGCAGAGCGGGCGGGAGTACTTACAATGAGCAGTTCTTC
CDR3aa: CASRAGGSTYNEQFF
abundance: few
j_gene: TRBJ2-1
d_gene: TRBD2
v_gene: TRBV6-2/TRBV6-3

CDR3nt: TGCGCCAGCAGTGATACGAGGGGGCCAACAGATACGCAGTATTTT
CDR3aa: CASSDTRGPTDTQYF
abundance: .
j_gene: TRBJ2-3
d_gene: TRBD1
v_gene: TRBV10-1

CDR3nt: TGTGCAAGTCGCTACCCAAGCGGCGGCAATGGCTACACCTTC
CDR3aa: CASRYPSGGNGYTF
abundance: .
j_gene: TRBJ1-2
d_gene: .
v_gene: TRBV12-2

CDR3nt: TGTGCCAGCAGCCAAGACTGGGGGGGATACAATGAGCAGTTCTTC
CDR3aa: CASSQDWGGYNEQFF
abundance: few
j_gene: TRBJ2-1
d_gene: TRBD2
v_gene: TRBV4-2

CDR3nt: TGTGCCAGCAGCCAATATTCAGGCCCGTATAGCACAGATACGCAGTATTTT
CDR3aa: CASSQYSGPYSTDTQYF
abundance: few
j_gene: TRBJ2-3
d_gene: .
v_gene: TRBV14

CDR3nt: TGCAGTGCTAGAGAAGGGGGTCGCCGCGATACGCAGTATTTT
CDR3aa: CSAREGGRRDTQYF
abundance: many
j_gene: TRBJ2-3
d_gene: .
v_gene: TRBV20-1

CDR3nt: TGTGCCAGCAGTTGGAGAGATTCTTACAATGAGCAGTTCTTC
CDR3aa: CASSWRDSYNEQFF
abundance: many
j_gene: TRBJ2-1
d_gene: .
v_gene: TRBV28

CDR3nt: TGTGCCAGCAGGGGGACAGGTACCAATCAGCCCCAGCATTTT
CDR3aa: CASRGTGTNQPQHF
abundance: .
j_gene: TRBJ1-5
d_gene: TRBD1
v_gene: TRBV27

CDR3nt: TGCGCCAGCAGCGTACAGGGGACATCGACTGAAGCTTTCTTT
CDR3aa: CASSVQGTSTEAFF
abundance: many
j_gene: TRBJ1-1
d_gene: TRBD1
v_gene: TRBV5-1

CDR3nt: TGTGCCAGCAGCGAAATTGGGGGGAGAGCCTACAATGAGCAGTTCTTC
CDR3aa: CASSEIGGRAYNEQFF
abundance: many
j_gene: TRBJ2-1
d_gene: .
v_gene: TRBV9

CDR3nt: TGTGCCAGTAGTATATCTGCGACTAATAACATTCAGTACTTC
CDR3aa: CASSISATNNIQYF
abundance: many
j_gene: TRBJ2-4
d_gene: .
v_gene: TRBV19

CDR3nt: TGCAGTGCGCCCAGGGATAGGAGCTATGGCTACACCTTC
CDR3aa: CSAPRDRSYGYTF
abundance: many
j_gene: TRBJ1-2
d_gene: .
v_gene: TRBV20-1

CDR3nt: TGCAGTGCTAGAGTTAATAGCGGGAGGGCCCCACCAGATACGCAGTATTTT
CDR3aa: CSARVNSGRAPPDTQYF
abundance: .
j_gene: TRBJ2-3
d_gene: TRBD2
v_gene: TRBV20-1

CDR3nt: TGCAGTGCCCACGGGACTAACACCGGGGAGCTGTTTTTT
CDR3aa: CSAHGTNTGELFF
abundance: few
j_gene: TRBJ2-2
d_gene: .
v_gene: TRBV20-1

CDR3nt: TGTGCCAGCAGTTTAGGGGGGTCCGATCAGCCCCAGCATTTT
CDR3aa: CASSLGGSDQPQHF
abundance: .
j_gene: TRBJ1-5
d_gene: .
v_gene: TRBV12-3/TRBV12-4

CDR3nt: TGTGCCAGCAGTCAGACTAGCGGGAGGACGGCCGGGGAGCTGTTTTTT
CDR3aa: CASSQTSGRTAGELFF
abundance: .
j_gene: TRBJ2-2
d_gene: TRBD2
v_gene: TRBV2

CDR3nt: TGTGCCAGCAGCCAGGACAGGGGGCGCCGAACTGAAGCTTTCTTT
CDR3aa: CASSQDRGRRTEAFF
abundance: few
j_gene: TRBJ1-1
d_gene: TRBD1
v_gene: TRBV3-1

CDR3nt: TGCAGCGTGGAACCCTGGGACTCTCCTCACGAGCAGTACTTC
CDR3aa: CSVEPWDSPHEQYF
abundance: many
j_gene: TRBJ2-7
d_gene: .
v_gene: TRBV29-1

CDR3nt: TGTGCCAGCAGTTTCCTAACCGGGACAGGGGGTGGAGGTGGCAATCAGCCCCAGCATTTT
CDR3aa: CASSFLTGTGGGGGNQPQHF
abundance: few
j_gene: TRBJ1-5
d_gene: TRBD1
v_gene: TRBV6-2/TRBV6-3

CDR3nt: TGTGCCACCAGTGATTTCCACAGCGGGGAGACCCAGTACTTC
CDR3aa: CATSDFHSGETQYF
abundance: few
j_gene: TRBJ2-5
d_gene: .
v_gene: TRBV24-1

CDR3nt: TGCAGTGCTAGATCCGGGACAGGGACCACAGATACGCAGTATTTT
CDR3aa: CSARSGTGTTDTQYF
abundance: .
j_gene: TRBJ2-3
d_gene: TRBD1
v_gene: TRBV20-1

CDR3nt: TGCAGCGCCGCGGCAGGGGCGGATCAGTACTTC
CDR3aa: CSAAAGADQYF
abundance: many
j_gene: TRBJ2-7
d_gene: .
v_gene: TRBV29-1

CDR3nt: TGTGCCAGCAGCTTACTAAACACCTCCCCGGACTATGGCTACACCTTC
CDR3aa: CASSLLNTSPDYGYTF
abundance: many
j_gene: TRBJ1-2
d_gene: .
v_gene: TRBV7-9

CDR3nt: TGCAGTGCTAGTACTAGCTACAATGAGCAGTTCTTC
CDR3aa: CSASTSYNEQFF
abundance: few
j_gene: TRBJ2-1
d_gene: .
v_gene: TRBV20-1

CDR3nt: TGCAGTGTTCTAGGGGGTTTGGGCTACACCTTC
CDR3aa: CSVLGGLGYTF
abundance: few
j_gene: TRBJ1-2
d_gene: .
v_gene: TRBV20-1

CDR3nt: TGCGCCAGCAGCTTGAGGGCACAGGCACGGGATGGCTACACCTTC
CDR3aa: CASSLRAQARDGYTF
abundance: .
j_gene: TRBJ1-2
d_gene: .
v_gene: TRBV5-1

CDR3nt: TGTGCCAGCAGGCCCGAGGGGGGGGGAGGCACAGATACGCAGTATTTT
CDR3aa: CASRPEGGGGTDTQYF
abundance: many
j_gene: TRBJ2-3
d_gene: .
v_gene: TRBV6-1

CDR3nt: TGTGCCAGCAGCCAAACGAAGACCCAGTACTTC
CDR3aa: CASSQTKTQYF
abundance: many
j_gene: TRBJ2-5
d_gene: .
v_gene: TRBV3-1

CDR3nt: TGTGCCAGCAGCTTGGGGACTAGCGGGACTTACAATGAGCAGTTCTTC
CDR3aa: CASSLGTSGTYNEQFF
abundance: few
j_gene: TRBJ2-1
d_gene: TRBD2
v_gene: TRBV5-4

CDR3nt: TGCGCCAGCAGCTACCCGGACGGCGGGTCGTCCTACGAGCAGTACTTC
CDR3aa: CASSYPDGGSSYEQYF
abundance: many
j_gene: TRBJ2-7
d_gene: .
v_gene: TRBV5-1

CDR3nt: TGTGCCAGCAGCAGGAGAGGGCTAGCGGGAGGGGGTGAAGAGACCCAGTACTTC
CDR3aa: CASSRRGLAGGGEETQYF
abundance: .
j_gene: TRBJ2-5
d_gene: TRBD2
v_gene: TRBV11-2

CDR3nt: TGTGCCAGCAGGGCAGGCGTTAGCCAGCCCCAGCATTTT
CDR3aa: CASRAGVSQPQHF
abundance: many
j_gene: TRBJ1-5
d_gene: .
v_gene: TRBV9

CDR3nt: TGTGCCAGTAGTAGACAGGGGGGGGTTCAAAACATTCAGTACTTC
CDR3aa: CASSRQGGVQNIQYF
abundance: once
j_gene: TRBJ2-4
d_gene: TRBD1
v_gene: TRBV19

CDR3nt: TGTGCCAGCAGCTTAGTAGGACTAGCGGGAACCTACGAGCAGTACTTC
CDR3aa: CASSLVGLAGTYEQYF
abundance: few
j_gene: TRBJ2-7
d_gene: TRBD2
v_gene: TRBV11-1

CDR3nt: TGTGCCAGCAGTTACCGCGGACAGGGAGCCGGGGAGCTGTTTTTT
CDR3aa: CASSYRGQGAGELFF
abundance: .
j_gene: TRBJ2-2
d_gene: TRBD1
v_gene: TRBV6-5

CDR3nt: TGTGCCAGGGGCCCCGGGGGGAACACTGAAGCTTTCTTT
CDR3aa: CARGPGGNTEAFF
abundance: .
j_gene: TRBJ1-1
d_gene: .
v_gene: TRBV7-8

CDR3nt: TGTGCCACCAGTGACGGGACTAGCGGGGGAGAGACCCAGTACTTC
CDR3aa: CATSDGTSGGETQYF
abundance: .
j_gene: TRBJ2-5
d_gene: TRBD2
v_gene: TRBV24-1

CDR3nt: TGTGCCAGCAGCTCGGGACAGGGGGCATCGGATGAGCAGTTCTTC
CDR3aa: CASSSGQGASDEQFF
abundance: many
j_gene: TRBJ2-1
d_gene: TRBD1
v_gene: TRBV7-2

CDR3nt: TGTGCCAGCAGTTTAGCGGCTGGACAGGTCCAAGAGACCCAGTACTTC
CDR3aa: CASSLAAGQVQETQYF
abundance: .
j_gene: TRBJ2-5
d_gene: TRBD1
v_gene: TRBV12-3/TRBV12-4

CDR3nt: TGTGCCACCACAGGACAGGGGGCCTTTATTTACTCTGGGGCCAACGTCCTGACTTTC
CDR3aa: CATTGQGAFIYSGANVLTF
abundance: few
j_gene: TRBJ2-6
d_gene: TRBD1
v_gene: TRBV2

CDR3nt: TGTGCCAGCGAAAGGTTCGGGGCCTACGAGCAGTACTTC
CDR3aa: CASERFGAYEQYF
abundance: .
j_gene: TRBJ2-7
d_gene: .
v_gene: TRBV6-1

CDR3nt: TGTGCCAGCAGCCAAGACGCGGACAGAAAGGTCACAGATACGCAGTATTTT
CDR3aa: CASSQDADRKVTDTQYF
abundance: few
j_gene: TRBJ2-3
d_gene: .
v_gene: TRBV14

CDR3nt: TGTGCCAGCAGCTCCAGACAGGGGGCCTACGAGCAGTACTTC
CDR3aa: CASSSRQGAYEQYF
abundance: few
j_gene: TRBJ2-7
d_gene: TRBD1
v_gene: TRBV11-2

CDR3nt: TGTGCCAGCGGTTTAAAGGGAGGCGAGCAGTTCTTC
CDR3aa: CASGLKGGEQFF
abundance: few
j_gene: TRBJ2-1
d_gene: .
v_gene: TRBV6-6

CDR3nt: TGTGCCAGCAGTTACCCACGACAGGGGTTGGAGACCCAGTACTTC
CDR3aa: CASSYPRQGLETQYF
abundance: .
j_gene: TRBJ2-5
d_gene: TRBD1
v_gene: TRBV6-2/TRBV6-3

CDR3nt: TGTGCCAGCAGCCAAACAGGGGGCCCGAACACTGAAGCTTTCTTT
CDR3aa: CASSQTGGPNTEAFF
abundance: few
j_gene: TRBJ1-1
d_gene: TRBD1
v_gene: TRBV12-3/TRBV12-4

CDR3nt: TGTGCCAGCAGTCCCCCCGGGGCTCACAATGAGCAGTTCTTC
CDR3aa: CASSPPGAHNEQFF
abundance: .
j_gene: TRBJ2-1
d_gene: .
v_gene: TRBV28

CDR3nt: TGTGCCAGCAGTTTCGTCGGGAGGGCTGACAATGAGCAGTTCTTC
CDR3aa: CASSFVGRADNEQFF
abundance: few
j_gene: TRBJ2-1
d_gene: TRBD2
v_gene: TRBV12-3/TRBV12-4

CDR3nt: TGTGCCAGCAGTTTCGGCGGGGGGGCCGGGGATACGCAGTATTTT
CDR3aa: CASSFGGGAGDTQYF
abundance: many
j_gene: TRBJ2-3
d_gene: TRBD2
v_gene: TRBV12-3/TRBV12-4

CDR3nt: TGTGCCACCAGTGACCCCGGGACAGGGGTAGGGACCCAGTACTTC
CDR3aa: CATSDPGTGVGTQYF
abundance: many
j_gene: TRBJ2-5
d_gene: TRBD1
v_gene: TRBV24-1